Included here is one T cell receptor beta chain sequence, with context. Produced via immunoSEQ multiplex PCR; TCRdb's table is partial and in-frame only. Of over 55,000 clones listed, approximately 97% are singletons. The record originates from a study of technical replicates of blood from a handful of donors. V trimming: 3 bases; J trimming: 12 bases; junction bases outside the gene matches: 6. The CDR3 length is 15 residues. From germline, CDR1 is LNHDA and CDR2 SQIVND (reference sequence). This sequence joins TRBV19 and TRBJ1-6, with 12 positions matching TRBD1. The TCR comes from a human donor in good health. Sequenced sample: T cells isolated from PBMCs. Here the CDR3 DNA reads TGTGCCAGTAGTATCCTCGGGACAGGGGGCATACCCCTCCACTTT. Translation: CASSILGTGGIPLHF.